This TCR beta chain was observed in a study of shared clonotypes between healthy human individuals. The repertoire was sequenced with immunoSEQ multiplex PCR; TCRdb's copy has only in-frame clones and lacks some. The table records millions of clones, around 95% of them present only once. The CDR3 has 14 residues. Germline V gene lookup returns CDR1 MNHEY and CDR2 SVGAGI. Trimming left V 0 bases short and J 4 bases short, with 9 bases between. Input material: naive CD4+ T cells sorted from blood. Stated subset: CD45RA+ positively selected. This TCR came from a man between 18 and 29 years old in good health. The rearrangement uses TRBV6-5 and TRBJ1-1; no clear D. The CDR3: CASSYSNRGTEAFF. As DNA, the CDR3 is TGTGCCAGCAGTTACTCTAATCGGGGCACTGAAGCTTTCTTT.